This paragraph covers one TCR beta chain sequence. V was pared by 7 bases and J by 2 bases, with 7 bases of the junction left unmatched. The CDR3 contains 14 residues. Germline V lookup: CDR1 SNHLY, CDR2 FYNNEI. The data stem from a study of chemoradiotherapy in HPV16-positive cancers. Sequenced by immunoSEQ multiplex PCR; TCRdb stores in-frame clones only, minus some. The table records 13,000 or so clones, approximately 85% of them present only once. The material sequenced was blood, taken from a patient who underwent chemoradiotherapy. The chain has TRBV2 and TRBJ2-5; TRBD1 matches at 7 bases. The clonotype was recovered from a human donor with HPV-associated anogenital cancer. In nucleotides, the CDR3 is TGTGCCAGCAAGAGGGACAGCCTTCAAGAGACCCAGTACTTC. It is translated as CASKRDSLQETQYF.